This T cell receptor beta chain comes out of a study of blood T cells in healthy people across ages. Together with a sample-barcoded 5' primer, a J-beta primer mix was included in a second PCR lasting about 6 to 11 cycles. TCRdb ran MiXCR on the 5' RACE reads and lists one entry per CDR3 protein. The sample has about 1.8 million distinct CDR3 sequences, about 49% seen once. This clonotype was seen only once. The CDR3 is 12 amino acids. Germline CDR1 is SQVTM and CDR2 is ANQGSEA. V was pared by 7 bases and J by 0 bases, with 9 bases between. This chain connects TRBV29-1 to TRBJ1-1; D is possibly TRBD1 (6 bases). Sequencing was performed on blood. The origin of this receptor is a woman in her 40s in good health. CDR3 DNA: TGCAGCGCGGACAGCCTGAACACTGAAGCTTTCTTT. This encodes CSADSLNTEAFF.